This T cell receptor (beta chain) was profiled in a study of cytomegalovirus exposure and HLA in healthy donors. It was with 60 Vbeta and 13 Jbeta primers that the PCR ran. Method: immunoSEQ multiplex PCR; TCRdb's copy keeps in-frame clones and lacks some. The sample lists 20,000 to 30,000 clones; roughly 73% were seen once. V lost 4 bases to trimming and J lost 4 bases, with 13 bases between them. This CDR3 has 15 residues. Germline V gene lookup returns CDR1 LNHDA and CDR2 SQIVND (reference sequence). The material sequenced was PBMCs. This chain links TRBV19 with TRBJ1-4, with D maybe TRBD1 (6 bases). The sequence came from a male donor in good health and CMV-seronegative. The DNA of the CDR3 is TGTGCCAGTAGTACCCGGGACATTTTTAATGAAAAACTGTTTTTT. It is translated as CASSTRDIFNEKLFF.